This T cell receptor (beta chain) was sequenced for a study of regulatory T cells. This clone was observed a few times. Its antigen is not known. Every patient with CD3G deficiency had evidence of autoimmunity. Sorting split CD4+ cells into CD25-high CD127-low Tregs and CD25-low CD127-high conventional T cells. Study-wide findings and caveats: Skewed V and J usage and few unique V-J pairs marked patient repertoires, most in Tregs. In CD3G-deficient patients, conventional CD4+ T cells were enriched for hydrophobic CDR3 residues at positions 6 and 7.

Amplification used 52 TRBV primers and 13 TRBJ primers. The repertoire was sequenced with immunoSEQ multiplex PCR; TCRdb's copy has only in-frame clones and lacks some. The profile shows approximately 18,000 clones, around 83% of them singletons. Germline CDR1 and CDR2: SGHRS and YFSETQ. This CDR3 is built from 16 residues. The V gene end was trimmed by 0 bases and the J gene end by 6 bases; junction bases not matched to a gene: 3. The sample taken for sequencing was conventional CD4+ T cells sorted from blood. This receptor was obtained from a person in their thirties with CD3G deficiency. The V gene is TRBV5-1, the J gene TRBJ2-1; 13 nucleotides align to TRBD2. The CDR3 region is CASSLAGTSGTNEQFF. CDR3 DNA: TGCGCCAGCAGCTTGGCCGGGACTAGCGGGACCAATGAGCAGTTCTTC.